Listed below are T cell receptor beta chains from one sample, sequenced in a study of shared clonotypes between healthy human individuals. The data were produced by immunoSEQ multiplex PCR, yet TCRdb's version contains in-frame clones alone and is incomplete. This sample has about 2.4 million clones, with under 95% found just once. Sequencing was done on a sample of naive CD4+ T cells from PBMCs. These TCRs come from a man between 18 and 35 years old in good health. Some clones in this sample may be carry-over from other donors' samples. The CDR3 runs from the conserved cysteine through the conserved F or W. D genes are given only for firm matches. Expanded clones are given a class, and other clones once, few, many or no size at all.

j_call,clone_size,d_call,v_call,cdr3_aa,cdr3_nt
TRBJ1-3,.,.,TRBV28,CASSRAGNTIYF,TGTGCCAGCTCCCGGGCTGGAAACACCATATATTTT
TRBJ1-5,.,.,TRBV30,CAWSVQAGQPQHF,TGTGCCTGGAGTGTACAGGCGGGGCAGCCCCAGCATTTT
TRBJ2-7,.,TRBD1,TRBV5-4,CASSSRTGDAYEQYF,TGTGCCAGCAGCTCCCGGACAGGGGACGCCTACGAGCAGTACTTC
TRBJ2-5,.,.,TRBV5-1,CASSLQGETQYF,TGCGCCAGCAGCTTGCAGGGTGAGACCCAGTACTTC
TRBJ2-7,.,TRBD1,TRBV30,CAWRANRDRGLAVQYF,TGTGCCTGGAGAGCAAACCGGGACAGGGGGCTCGCGGTGCAGTACTTC
TRBJ1-2,.,TRBD1,TRBV7-2,CASTLTGQANYGYTF,TGTGCCAGCACCCTAACCGGACAGGCTAACTATGGCTACACCTTC
TRBJ2-3,.,TRBD2,TRBV9,CASSAGTSSFTDTQYF,TGTGCCAGCAGCGCCGGGACTAGCAGTTTTACAGATACGCAGTATTTT
TRBJ2-5,.,.,TRBV18,CASSPGLEETQYF,TGTGCCAGCTCACCGGGACTGGAAGAGACCCAGTACTTC
TRBJ2-5,.,.,TRBV9,CASSPRGGGPKTQYF,TGTGCCAGCAGCCCCCGAGGGGGGGGGCCAAAGACCCAGTACTTC
TRBJ1-2,once,.,TRBV2,CASSESGYGYTF,TGTGCCAGCAGTGAATCGGGGTACGGCTACACCTTC
TRBJ1-2,.,.,TRBV7-8,CASSLLGGPLGGYTF,TGTGCCAGCAGCCTCCTCGGTGGGCCCTTAGGGGGCTACACCTTC
TRBJ2-7,.,TRBD2,TRBV5-1,CASREEASGRYEQYF,TGCGCCAGCCGCGAGGAGGCTAGCGGGAGATACGAGCAGTACTTC
TRBJ1-1,.,TRBD1,TRBV4-1,CASSQAKAPGQRNTEAFF,TGCGCCAGCAGCCAAGCGAAAGCGCCGGGACAGAGAAACACTGAAGCTTTCTTT
TRBJ1-1,.,.,TRBV19,CASRGGPIRNTEAFF,TGTGCCAGTAGGGGGGGGCCCATTCGAAACACTGAAGCTTTCTTT
TRBJ2-5,.,.,TRBV28,CASSFGGEGWTQYF,TGTGCCAGCAGTTTTGGGGGTGAGGGATGGACCCAGTACTTC
TRBJ1-2,once,.,TRBV21-1,CASRIRDRGRLYGYTF,TGTGCCAGCAGGATCCGGGACAGGGGGCGTCTCTATGGCTACACCTTC
TRBJ1-1,.,.,TRBV9,CASSVEGTANTEAFF,TGTGCCAGCAGCGTAGAAGGGACCGCGAACACTGAAGCTTTCTTT
TRBJ2-5,.,.,TRBV28,CASTRVREQETQYF,TGTGCCAGCACCCGTGTCCGGGAGCAAGAGACCCAGTACTTC
TRBJ1-5,.,.,TRBV19,CASSPGDFQPQHF,TGTGCCAGTAGCCCTGGGGATTTTCAGCCCCAGCATTTT
TRBJ1-5,.,.,TRBV4-3,CASSQDLTRRQPQHF,TGCGCCAGCAGCCAAGATCTCACGCGGCGTCAGCCCCAGCATTTT
TRBJ1-5,.,.,TRBV6-6,CASRPQGPGINQPQHF,TGTGCCAGCAGGCCTCAGGGGCCAGGGATCAATCAGCCCCAGCATTTT
TRBJ2-1,.,.,TRBV18,CASSGNYPGTSAFF,TGTGCCAGCTCAGGCAATTACCCCGGGACCTCGGCGTTCTTC
TRBJ1-2,.,.,TRBV19,CASSPLGNYGYTF,TGTGCCAGTAGTCCACTCGGAAATTATGGCTACACCTTC
TRBJ2-5,.,.,TRBV18,CASSPLTVQETQYF,TGTGCCAGCTCACCGCTGACAGTACAAGAGACCCAGTACTTC
TRBJ2-7,once,.,TRBV27,CASSGSRQRLYSYEQYF,TGTGCCAGCAGTGGAAGCAGACAGCGGCTTTATTCCTACGAGCAGTACTTC
TRBJ2-7,.,TRBD1,TRBV13,CASSLDRGTYEQYF,TGTGCCAGCAGCTTGGACAGGGGCACCTACGAGCAGTACTTC
TRBJ2-7,once,TRBD2,TRBV18,CASSPGTSSYEQYF,TGTGCCAGCTCACCCGGGACTAGTTCCTACGAGCAGTACTTC
TRBJ2-5,.,TRBD1,TRBV20-1,CSATGQGSQYF,TGCAGTGCTACCGGACAGGGGAGCCAGTACTTC
TRBJ1-5,.,TRBD1,TRBV5-1,CASSLSGDRYQPQHF,TGCGCCAGCAGCTTGTCCGGGGACAGGTATCAGCCCCAGCATTTT
TRBJ1-1,once,.,TRBV28,CASSSLTGTQAAFF,TGTGCCAGCAGTTCTCTAACCGGGACACAGGCAGCTTTCTTT
TRBJ2-5,.,TRBD2,TRBV29-1,CSTTGGSPQETQYF,TGCAGCACAACGGGAGGGTCCCCCCAAGAGACCCAGTACTTC
TRBJ2-3,.,TRBD2,TRBV18,CASSPRSGSSTDTQYF,TGTGCCAGCTCACCACGTAGCGGGTCTAGCACAGATACGCAGTATTTT
TRBJ2-5,once,.,TRBV5-4,CASSTGRRAEETQYF,TGTGCCAGCAGCACCGGACGGAGGGCGGAAGAGACCCAGTACTTC
TRBJ1-1,.,.,TRBV6-6,CASSYAGSLNTEAFF,TGTGCCAGCAGTTACGCCGGTAGCCTGAACACTGAAGCTTTCTTT
TRBJ1-5,.,.,TRBV5-1,CASSLTVSVQPQHF,TGCGCCAGCAGCTTGACAGTTTCGGTTCAGCCCCAGCATTTT
TRBJ1-3,.,TRBD1,TRBV4-1,CASSILPGQAGNTIYF,TGCGCCAGCAGCATTCTTCCCGGACAGGCTGGAAACACCATATATTTT
TRBJ2-1,.,TRBD1,TRBV28,CASRTPGQGARSYNEQFF,TGTGCCAGCAGAACACCGGGACAGGGGGCCCGATCCTACAATGAGCAGTTCTTC
TRBJ1-1,.,.,TRBV18,CASSPWGGRANTEAFF,TGTGCCAGCTCACCCTGGGGTGGTCGGGCAAACACTGAAGCTTTCTTT
TRBJ2-7,.,.,TRBV9,CASSVEARTDLYEQYF,TGTGCCAGCAGCGTAGAAGCCCGGACAGACCTCTACGAGCAGTACTTC
TRBJ1-6,once,.,TRBV9,CASSVAVGSYNSPLHF,TGTGCCAGCAGCGTCGCCGTGGGGTCCTATAATTCACCCCTCCACTTT
TRBJ1-3,.,.,TRBV5-6,CASSLFSVGGRDTIYF,TGTGCCAGCAGCTTGTTTTCCGTAGGGGGACGGGACACCATATATTTT
TRBJ1-1,.,.,TRBV2,CASSEDWEGTEAFF,TGTGCCAGCAGTGAAGACTGGGAGGGAACTGAAGCTTTCTTT
TRBJ1-2,.,TRBD1,TRBV5-6,CASSQSTGDYGYTF,TGTGCCAGCAGCCAATCCACAGGGGACTATGGCTACACCTTC
TRBJ1-4,.,TRBD1,TRBV2,CASRVPTGGNPNEKLFF,TGTGCCAGCAGGGTTCCTACAGGGGGCAACCCTAATGAAAAACTGTTTTTT
TRBJ2-1,.,.,TRBV10-3,CAISEPPGAGRSNEQFF,TGTGCCATCAGTGAACCCCCCGGGGCAGGGAGGTCGAATGAGCAGTTCTTC
TRBJ2-1,.,TRBD2,TRBV27,CASRLAGALESVREQFF,TGTGCCAGCAGACTAGCGGGCGCCCTTGAGTCCGTAAGAGAGCAGTTCTTC
TRBJ2-3,.,.,TRBV5-1,CASRVETDTQYF,TGCGCCAGCAGAGTCGAGACAGATACGCAGTATTTT
TRBJ2-7,.,TRBD1,TRBV28,CAVGEGQGIWEQYF,TGTGCCGTGGGAGAGGGACAGGGAATTTGGGAGCAGTACTTC
TRBJ2-1,.,.,TRBV20-1,CSVVPSNEQFF,TGCAGTGTTGTGCCCTCCAATGAGCAGTTCTTC
TRBJ2-7,.,.,TRBV7-2,CASSLVGTTYEQYF,TGTGCCAGCAGCTTAGTCGGAACGACTTACGAGCAGTACTTC
TRBJ2-2,.,.,TRBV7-3,CASSLKGQLNTGELFF,TGTGCCAGCAGCTTAAAGGGGCAGTTGAACACCGGGGAGCTGTTTTTT
TRBJ1-2,few,.,TRBV29-1,CSASENYGYTF,TGCAGCGCAAGCGAGAACTATGGCTACACCTTC
TRBJ1-1,.,TRBD1,TRBV19,CASNQGAVTEAFF,TGTGCCAGTAACCAGGGGGCGGTTACTGAAGCTTTCTTT
TRBJ1-2,.,.,TRBV5-4,CASSLDRAQAGGYTF,TGTGCCAGCAGCTTGGACAGAGCCCAGGCTGGAGGCTACACCTTC
TRBJ1-4,.,.,TRBV30,CAWSATESGLFF,TGTGCCTGGAGTGCTACCGAGTCCGGGCTGTTTTTT
TRBJ2-2,.,TRBD2,TRBV5-1,CASSLGTSGRARTGELFF,TGCGCCAGCAGCTTGGGAACTAGCGGGAGGGCCCGGACCGGGGAGCTGTTTTTT
TRBJ2-1,.,.,TRBV28,CASSPLGPQAVF,TGTGCCAGCAGCCCCCTAGGGCCCCAGGCGGTCTTC
TRBJ2-3,.,TRBD2,TRBV28,CASRQAGGTDTQYF,TGTGCCAGCAGACAAGCGGGAGGGACAGATACGCAGTATTTT
TRBJ2-7,.,.,TRBV6-1,CASSESWEIFYEQYF,TGTGCCAGCAGTGAAAGTTGGGAAATTTTTTACGAGCAGTACTTC